This passage covers 23 T cell receptor beta chains from one sample sequenced in a study of T cells after posttransplantation cyclophosphamide. Sequencing was performed with immunoSEQ multiplex PCR; in TCRdb, only in-frame clones are kept and a portion is missing. The sample was found to contain some 37,000 clones, and every one recurs. Specimen: PBMCs. These receptors all come from a girl between 10 and 17 years old in good health, CMV-negative, and a related stem cell transplant donor.

In this sample, this clone turned up a few times. The rearrangement uses TRBV30 and TRBJ1-1; D gene unclear. Germline V gene data show CDR1 as GTSNPN and CDR2 as SVGIG (reference sequence). The CDR3 is 11 amino acids. V lost 4 bases and J lost 1, with 4 bases in between. The CDR3 DNA is TGTGCCTGGACCAGGAACACTGAAGCTTTCTTT. It specifies CAWTRNTEAFF. Variable domain in full (rest from reference TRBV30 and TRBJ1-1): SQTIHQWPATLVQPVGSPLSLECTVEGTSNPNLYWYRQAAGRGLQLLFYSVGIGQISSEVPQNLSASRPQDRQFILSSKKLLLSDSGFYLCAWTRNTEAFFGQGTRLTVV.

The genes are TRBV21-1 and TRBJ2-1; no DNA check was done on the table's D call, TRBD2. TRBV21-1 is a pseudogene. The CDR3 is made up of 13 amino acids. The CDR3 sequence is CASSMIAGPSRFF. The CDR3 nucleotides are TGTGCCAGCAGCATGATAGCGGGGCCCTCACGGTTCTTC.

This clone was counted only a few times. The chain employs TRBV14 and TRBJ2-1; TRBD2 agrees at 10 bases. CDR1 is SGHDN and CDR2 is FVKESK in the germline V gene. J lost 15 bases, V lost 3 bases, and 14 bases had no gene match. This CDR3 has 15 residues. The CDR3 DNA reads TGTGCCAGCAGCCACCCAAGCGGGGGGGCCGAGCCCCTGTTCTTC. Translation gives CASSHPSGGAEPLFF.

This clone is medium-sized. V is TRBV6-4 and J is TRBJ2-6; 9 bases fit TRBD1. V was clipped by 5 bases and J by 2 bases; unmatched bases: 1. Per germline, CDR1 MRHNA and CDR2 SNTAGT. CDR3 length: 15 residues. The chain's CDR3 is CASSTGGAGANVLTF. CDR3 nucleotides: TGTGCCAGCAGTACAGGGGGCGCTGGGGCCAACGTCCTGACTTTC.

This clone was counted between two and nine times. This rearrangement joins TRBV11-2 to TRBJ1-2; 7 bases line up with TRBD1. Germline CDR1 is SGHAT and CDR2 is FQNNGV. The CDR3 loop spans 15 amino acids. J gave up 0 bases and V 4 bases, and 5 bases lay outside the gene matches. The DNA of the CDR3 is TGTGCCAGCAGCTCCTACAGGGGTTCTAACTATGGCTACACCTTC. Protein: CASSSYRGSNYGYTF.

This clone was seen many times. V is TRBV14 and J is TRBJ1-1, with 7 bases lining up with TRBD1. The germline gives CDR1 SGHDN, CDR2 FVKESK. The CDR3 loop spans 15 amino acids. The V segment lost 0 bases and the J segment 2 bases; nucleotides outside the gene matches: 3. The CDR3 sequence is CASSQEGQLNTEAFF. CDR3 bases: TGTGCCAGCAGCCAAGAGGGACAGCTTAACACTGAAGCTTTCTTT.

The V gene is TRBV2, the J gene TRBJ1-6; 7 bases align to TRBD1. Germline V gene data show CDR1 as SNHLY and CDR2 as FYNNEI. This CDR3 is 14 amino acids long. Trimming cost V 7 bases and J 3 bases; bases outside gene matches: 3. In nucleotides, the CDR3 is TGTGCCAGCAAGGGGGCTTTCTATAATTCACCCCTCCACTTT. Protein: CASKGAFYNSPLHF.

The sample holds many counts of this clone. J is TRBJ1-6 and V is TRBV19; TRBD1 is a possible D gene (5 bases). This CDR3 is built from 16 residues. The germline V gene has CDR1 LNHDA and CDR2 SQIVND (reference sequence). Trimming cost V 4 bases and J 0 bases, with 10 bases left between them. The CDR3 reads CASSKTAFSYNSPLHF. In nucleotides, the CDR3 is TGTGCCAGTAGTAAGACAGCCTTCTCCTATAATTCACCCCTCCACTTT.

This clone came up many times. The chain links TRBV4-1 to TRBJ2-1; 10 nucleotides align to TRBD2. This CDR3 is built from 18 residues. CDR1 and CDR2 (germline): MGHRA, YSYEKL. The trim removed 1 base at V and 7 bases at J, leaving 13 bases unmatched. The DNA of the CDR3 is TGCGCCAGCAGCCAAGCCACGGCCGCTAGCGGGAGTCAGAATGAGCAGTTCTTC. Translating it yields CASSQATAASGSQNEQFF.

This clone appeared a few times. V is TRBV28 and J is TRBJ1-2; a weak D match, TRBD1 (6 bases). Germline V CDR1 and CDR2: MDHEN, SYDVKM. Between the trimmed V and J ends, which lost 5 bases and 4 bases, there was a span of 14 bases. This CDR3 contains 14 residues. CDR3 residues: CASSVPGHRYGYTF. The CDR3 region has the DNA TGTGCCAGCAGTGTACCGGGACACCGCTATGGCTACACCTTC.

This clone was seen a few times. V gene TRBV30 combines with J gene TRBJ1-2; 9 bases agree with TRBD1. Trimming cost V 5 bases and J 8 bases; bases outside gene matches: 6. Germline CDR1 and CDR2: GTSNPN and SVGIG (reference sequence). CDR3 size: 12 residues. The CDR3 bases are TGTGCCTGGGGACAGGGGTCTCACGGCTACACCTTC. It translates to CAWGQGSHGYTF.

This clone was recorded many times. V and J are TRBV5-4 and TRBJ1-1; D remains ambiguous. Germline lookup yields CDR1 SGHNT and CDR2 YYREEE (reference sequence). Trimming removed 0 bases at V and 3 bases at J, with 12 bases between. There are 15 residues in the CDR3. The CDR3 DNA sequence: TGTGCCAGCAGCTTGGGGGTCACAGCGGACACTGAAGCTTTCTTT. The encoded protein is CASSLGVTADTEAFF.

The table lists this clone with a few counts. V is TRBV2 and J is TRBJ1-2, with 9 bases fitting TRBD1. The J segment lost 6 bases and the V segment lost 5 bases, leaving 4 bases of the junction unmatched. CDR3 length: 13 amino acids. The germline V gene encodes CDR1 SNHLY and CDR2 FYNNEI. CDR3 nucleotide sequence: TGTGCCAGCAGTCGACAGGGGGGCCATGGCTACACCTTC. It is translated as CASSRQGGHGYTF.

This clone was seen many times. The J gene is TRBJ2-2, the V gene TRBV5-1, with 9 bases fitting TRBD1. The CDR3 sequence is 15 residues long. V trimming: 0 bases; J trimming: 4 bases; junction bases outside the gene matches: 1. Looked up from germline, CDR1 is SGHRS and CDR2 is YFSETQ. The CDR3 protein is CASSLATGGTGELFF. The CDR3 DNA reads TGCGCCAGCAGCTTGGCGACAGGGGGCACCGGGGAGCTGTTTTTT.

The table lists this clone with a few counts. The rearrangement links TRBV30 to TRBJ2-5; 7 bases fit TRBD1. V trimming: 2 bases; J trimming: 1 base; junction bases outside the gene matches: 4. The CDR3 runs to 14 residues. CDR1 is GTSNPN, CDR2 SVGIG, per germline (reference sequence). The DNA for the CDR3 is TGTGCCTGGAGTAAGGGACAGTTCCAAGAGACCCAGTACTTC. Encoded protein: CAWSKGQFQETQYF.

This clone was seen at least ten times. V and J are TRBV7-2 and TRBJ2-2, with D perhaps TRBD1 (6 bases). The V gene lost 1 base and the J gene lost 3 bases, with 12 bases spanning the gap. This CDR3 is built from 16 residues. Looked up from germline, CDR1 is SGHTA and CDR2 is FQGNSA. In nucleotides, the CDR3 is TGTGCCAGCAGCTTAGATGGGGGCGCGGACACCGGGGAGCTGTTTTTT. It codes for CASSLDGGADTGELFF.

This clone came up many times. This chain uses TRBV4-1 with TRBJ1-1; 12 bases map to TRBD1. CDR3 length: 17 amino acids. The V gene's germline CDR1 is MGHRA and CDR2 YSYEKL. The V and J ends lost 1 base and 4 bases, in that order; junction bases with no gene match: 7. CDR3 nucleotides: TGCGCCAGCAGCCAAGGCCGTCGGGGACAGGGGGCCACTGAAGCTTTCTTT. It specifies CASSQGRRGQGATEAFF.

CDR3 nucleotide sequence: TGTGCCAGCAGCCCCTATCCAGGGGAAGGAGAGACCCAGTACTTC. Its protein is CASSPYPGEGETQYF. V gene TRBV7-6 combines with J gene TRBJ2-5; weak D call: TRBD1 (6 bases). The CDR3 runs 15 residues. From germline, CDR1 is SGHVS and CDR2 FNYEAQ. Trimming shortened V by 5 bases and J by 4 bases, and 17 bases separated the two germline ends.

This clone showed up just a few times. The V call is TRBV7-2, the J call TRBJ1-3; TRBD1 is a possible D gene (6 bases). The CDR3 is 15 residues long. The V gene's germline CDR1 is SGHTA and CDR2 FQGNSA. V dropped 2 bases and J dropped 0 bases, with 8 bases sitting between them. The CDR3 is CASSLRGHSGNTIYF. The CDR3 DNA follows: TGTGCCAGCAGCTTAAGGGGACACTCTGGAAACACCATATATTTT.

This clone turned up a few times. This rearrangement joins TRBV4-2 to TRBJ2-3, with 8 bases lining up with TRBD2. The germline V gene has CDR1 LGHNA and CDR2 YNFKEQ. The CDR3 has 17 residues. Trimming removed 4 bases from V and 6 bases from J; junction bases left unmatched: 15. In nucleotides, the CDR3 is TGTGCCAGCAGCCCACCGGGGGTAGCGGGGCCAACGGATACGCAGTATTTT. Its translation is CASSPPGVAGPTDTQYF.

This clone was detected ten times or more. The V call is TRBV15, the J call TRBJ1-2, with 8 nucleotides matching TRBD1. The germline V gene encodes CDR1 LNHNV and CDR2 YYDKDF (reference sequence). This CDR3 is built from 16 residues. V shed 5 bases, J shed 3 bases, and the junction held 11 bases outside the gene matches. CDR3 residues: CATSGFFSGQDYGYTF. CDR3 DNA: TGTGCCACCAGCGGGTTCTTTTCGGGACAGGACTATGGCTACACCTTC.

Many counts were recorded for this clone. J is TRBJ2-4 and V is TRBV4-1; 7 bases are shared with TRBD2. This CDR3 spans 15 amino acids. Per the germline V gene, CDR1 is MGHRA and CDR2 is YSYEKL. V lost 6 bases to trimming and J lost 3 bases; unmatched junction nucleotides: 8. Here the CDR3 reads CASRRAGRDKNIQYF. DNA for the CDR3: TGCGCCAGCAGGAGAGCGGGAAGAGACAAAAACATTCAGTACTTC.

This clone has ten or more counts. The chain is built from TRBV6-5 and TRBJ2-3; D gene unclear. V shed 5 bases and J shed 6 bases, with 6 bases lying between them. The V gene's germline CDR1 is MNHEY and CDR2 SVGAGI. The CDR3 has 11 amino acids. As DNA, the CDR3 is TGTGCCAGCAGTACGGAGGATACGCAGTATTTT. This translates into CASSTEDTQYF.